Listed here are 9 T cell receptor beta chains from one sample, sequenced in a study of shared clonotypes between healthy human individuals. Method: immunoSEQ multiplex PCR; TCRdb's copy keeps in-frame clones and lacks some. The profile shows over a million clones, about 96% of them singletons. The sample comprised naive CD4+ T cells sorted from blood. Documented subset: CD45RA+ positively selected. Source of these receptors: a young man in good health.

V gene TRBV18 combines with J gene TRBJ2-7; 7 bases match TRBD2. The CDR3 covers 17 residues. J lost 1 base, V lost 3 bases, and 12 bases had no gene match. In germline, CDR1 is KGHSH, CDR2 LQKENI. The CDR3 DNA is TGTGCCAGCTCACCGCCAGCGATGGGAGGGGTGTCCTACGAGCAGTACTTC. Translation gives CASSPPAMGGVSYEQYF.

The chain is built from TRBV27 and TRBJ2-7, with TRBD1 as a possible D gene (5 bases). Trimming shortened V by 3 bases and J by 5 bases, and 11 bases separated the two germline ends. The CDR3 extends over 13 amino acids. Germline V gene data show CDR1 as MNHEY and CDR2 as SMNVEV (reference sequence). CDR3 residues: CASSFLGQDEQYF. The CDR3 nucleotides are TGTGCCAGCAGTTTCTTGGGGCAGGACGAGCAGTACTTC.

The V and J genes are TRBV5-1 and TRBJ2-5; D perhaps matches TRBD2 (5 bases). Germline-derived CDR1 and CDR2 are SGHRS and YFSETQ. The CDR3 loop spans 16 amino acids. V lost 0 bases to trimming and J lost 1 base, with 13 bases between them. The CDR3 reads CASSLGGLDFQETQYF. In DNA, the CDR3 is TGCGCCAGCAGCTTGGGAGGACTCGACTTCCAAGAGACCCAGTACTTC.

Concerning this clone itself: The same CDR3 also results from other DNA sequences found in this sample. The chain carries TRBV7-2 and TRBJ2-3; a possible D gene is TRBD2 (5 bases). This CDR3 region has 14 residues. Germline assignment: CDR1 SGHTA and CDR2 FQGNSA. V lost 2 bases and J lost 2, with 8 bases in between. CDR3 sequence (DNA): TGTGCCAGCAGCTTAATGAGGGTCACAGATACGCAGTATTTT. It specifies CASSLMRVTDTQYF.

The chain is built from TRBV5-1 and TRBJ2-7; possibly TRBD2 for D (5 bases). Trimming removed 4 bases from V and 2 bases from J, with 10 bases in between. This CDR3 contains 13 residues. CDR1 is SGHRS and CDR2 is YFSETQ in the germline V gene. In nucleotides, the CDR3 is TGCGCCAGCAGCACAGACGGGACCTACGAGCAGTACTTC. Amino acid sequence: CASSTDGTYEQYF. Full variable domain (rest looked up from reference TRBV5-1 and TRBJ2-7): KAGVTQTPRYLIKTRGQQVTLSCSPISGHRSVSWYQQTPGQGLQFLFEYFSETQRNKGNFPGRFSGRQFSNSRSEMNVSTLELGDSALYLCASSTDGTYEQYFGPGTRLTVT.

The gene calls are TRBV5-6 and TRBJ2-7; D is possibly TRBD2 (5 bases). V lost 2 bases, J lost 4 bases, and 10 bases lay in between. This CDR3 spans 13 amino acids. Per the germline V gene, CDR1 is SGHDT and CDR2 is YYEEEE. The CDR3 DNA reads as TGTGCCAGCAGCTTCTTGGGAGTTTACGAGCAGTACTTC. Residues: CASSFLGVYEQYF.

The rearrangement links TRBV4-3 to TRBJ2-7; 9 bases map to TRBD2. V lost 1 base, J lost 5 bases, and 6 bases stayed unmatched. Germline CDR1 and CDR2: LGHNA and YSLEER. The CDR3 length is 15 residues. The chain's CDR3 is CASSQAGVAGDEQYF. The CDR3, as DNA: TGCGCCAGCAGCCAAGCTGGAGTAGCGGGAGACGAGCAGTACTTC.

This sequence joins TRBV5-6 and TRBJ2-7, with D possibly TRBD2 on 6 matching bases. The CDR3 runs to 14 residues. Germline V gives CDR1 SGHDT, CDR2 YYEEEE. V was clipped by 3 bases and J by 3 bases, with 13 bases between them. DNA of the CDR3: TGTGCCAGCAGCTGGAGGGACGGGAACTACGAGCAGTACTTC. Residues: CASSWRDGNYEQYF.

The chain joins TRBV5-8 to TRBJ1-4, with TRBD1 matching 11 bases. With V trimmed by 4 bases and J by 7 bases, 6 bases remained unmatched. Germline V gene data show CDR1 as SGHTS and CDR2 as YDEGEE. CDR3 size: 15 residues. Here the CDR3 reads CASSPPDRGREKLFF. Written as DNA, the CDR3 is TGTGCCAGCAGCCCGCCGGACAGGGGGCGTGAAAAACTGTTTTTT.